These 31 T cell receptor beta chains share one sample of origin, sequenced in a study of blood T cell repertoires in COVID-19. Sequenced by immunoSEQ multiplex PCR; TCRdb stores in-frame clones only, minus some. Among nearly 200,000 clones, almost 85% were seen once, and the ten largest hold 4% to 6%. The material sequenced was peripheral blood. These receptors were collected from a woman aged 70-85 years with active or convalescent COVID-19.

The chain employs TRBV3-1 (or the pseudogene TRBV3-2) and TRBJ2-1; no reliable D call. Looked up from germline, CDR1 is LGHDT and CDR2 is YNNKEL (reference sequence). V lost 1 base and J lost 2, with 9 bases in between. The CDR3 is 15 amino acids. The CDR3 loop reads CASSQGVQAYNEQFF. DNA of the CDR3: TGTGCCAGCAGCCAAGGGGTTCAGGCCTACAATGAGCAGTTCTTC.

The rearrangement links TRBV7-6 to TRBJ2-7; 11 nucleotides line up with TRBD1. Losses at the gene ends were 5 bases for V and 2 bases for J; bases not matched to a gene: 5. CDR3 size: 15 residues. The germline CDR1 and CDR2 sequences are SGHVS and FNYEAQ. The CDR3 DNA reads TGTGCCAGCAGCCTAGGACAGGGGGCGACCTACGAGCAGTACTTC. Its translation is CASSLGQGATYEQYF.

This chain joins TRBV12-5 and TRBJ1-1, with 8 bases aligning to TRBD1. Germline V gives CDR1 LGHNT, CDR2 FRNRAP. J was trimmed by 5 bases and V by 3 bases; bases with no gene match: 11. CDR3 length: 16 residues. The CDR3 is CASGFSATQGGTEAFF. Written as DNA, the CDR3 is TGTGCTAGTGGTTTCAGCGCCACACAGGGGGGGACTGAAGCTTTCTTT. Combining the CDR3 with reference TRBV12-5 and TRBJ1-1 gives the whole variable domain DARVTQTPRHKVTEMGQEVTMRCQPILGHNTVFWYRQTMMQGLELLAYFRNRAPLDDSGMPKDRFSAEMPDATLATLKIQPSEPRDSAVYFCASGFSATQGGTEAFFGQGTRLTVV.

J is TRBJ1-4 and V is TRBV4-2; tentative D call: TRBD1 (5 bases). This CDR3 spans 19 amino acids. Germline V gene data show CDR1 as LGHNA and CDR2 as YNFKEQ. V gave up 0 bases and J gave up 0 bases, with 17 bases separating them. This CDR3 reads CASSQDNRGVVTTNEKLFF. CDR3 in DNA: TGTGCCAGCAGCCAAGATAATCGGGGGGTAGTCACAACTAATGAAAAACTGTTTTTT.

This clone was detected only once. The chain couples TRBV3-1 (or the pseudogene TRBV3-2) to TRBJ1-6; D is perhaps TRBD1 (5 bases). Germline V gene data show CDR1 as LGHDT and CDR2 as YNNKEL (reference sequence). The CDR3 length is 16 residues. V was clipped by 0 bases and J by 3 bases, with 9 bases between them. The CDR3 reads CASSQDRAVYNSPLHF. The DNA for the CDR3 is TGTGCCAGCAGCCAAGACAGGGCGGTCTATAATTCACCCCTCCACTTT.

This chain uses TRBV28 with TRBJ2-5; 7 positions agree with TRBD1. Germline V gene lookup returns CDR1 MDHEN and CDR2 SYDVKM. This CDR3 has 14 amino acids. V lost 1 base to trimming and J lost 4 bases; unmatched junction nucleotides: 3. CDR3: CASSLFRTGETQYF. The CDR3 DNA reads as TGTGCCAGCAGTTTATTCCGGACAGGAGAGACCCAGTACTTC.

The CDR3 loop reads CASSLNTEAFF. The CDR3 coding sequence is TGTGCCAGCAGCCTAAACACTGAAGCTTTCTTT. The V call is TRBV3-1 (or the pseudogene TRBV3-2), the J call TRBJ1-1, with D uncertain. V was pared by 4 bases and J by 2 bases, with 2 bases between. The germline gives CDR1 LGHDT, CDR2 YNNKEL (reference sequence). This CDR3 spans 11 amino acids.

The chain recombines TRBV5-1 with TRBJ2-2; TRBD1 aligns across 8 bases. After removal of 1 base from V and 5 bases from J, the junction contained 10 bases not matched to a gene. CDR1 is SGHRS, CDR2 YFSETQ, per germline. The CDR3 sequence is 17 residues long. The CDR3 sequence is CASSLLPGQGSTGELFF. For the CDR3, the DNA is TGCGCCAGCAGCTTGCTACCCGGACAGGGCAGTACCGGGGAGCTGTTTTTT. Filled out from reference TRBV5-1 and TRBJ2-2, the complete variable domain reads KAGVTQTPRYLIKTRGQQVTLSCSPISGHRSVSWYQQTPGQGLQFLFEYFSETQRNKGNFPGRFSGRQFSNSRSEMNVSTLELGDSALYLCASSLLPGQGSTGELFFGEGSRLTVL.

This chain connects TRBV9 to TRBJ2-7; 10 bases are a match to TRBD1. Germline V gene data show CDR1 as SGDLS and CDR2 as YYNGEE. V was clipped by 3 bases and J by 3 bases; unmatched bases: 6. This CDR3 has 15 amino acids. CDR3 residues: CASSGRTGGYYEQYF. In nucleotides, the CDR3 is TGTGCCAGCAGCGGAAGGACAGGGGGTTACTACGAGCAGTACTTC. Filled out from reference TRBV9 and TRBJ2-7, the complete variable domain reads DSGVTQTPKHLITATGQRVTLRCSPRSGDLSVYWYQQSLDQGLQFLIQYYNGEERAKGNILERFSAQQFPDLHSELNLSSLELGDSALYFCASSGRTGGYYEQYFGPGTRLTVT.

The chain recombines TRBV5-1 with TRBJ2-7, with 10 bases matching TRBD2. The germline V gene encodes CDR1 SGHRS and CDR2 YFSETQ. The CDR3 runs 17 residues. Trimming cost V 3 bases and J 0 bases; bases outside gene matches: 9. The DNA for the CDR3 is TGCGCCAGCAGCTACCTCGGACTAGCGGACAGCTCCTACGAGCAGTACTTC. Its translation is CASSYLGLADSSYEQYF.

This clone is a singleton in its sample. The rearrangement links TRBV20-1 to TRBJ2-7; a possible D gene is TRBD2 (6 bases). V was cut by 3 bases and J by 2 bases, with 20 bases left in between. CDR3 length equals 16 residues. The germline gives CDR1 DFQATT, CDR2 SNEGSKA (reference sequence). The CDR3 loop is CSASGGRMGGTYEQYF. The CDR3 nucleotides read TGCAGTGCTAGTGGCGGCCGTATGGGGGGAACCTACGAGCAGTACTTC.

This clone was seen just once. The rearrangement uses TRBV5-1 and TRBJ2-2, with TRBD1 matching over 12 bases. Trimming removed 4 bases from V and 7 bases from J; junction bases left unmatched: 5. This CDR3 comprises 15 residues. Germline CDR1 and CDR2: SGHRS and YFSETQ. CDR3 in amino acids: CASSLGQGAVGELFF. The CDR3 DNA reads TGCGCCAGCAGCCTGGGACAGGGGGCGGTCGGGGAGCTGTTTTTT.

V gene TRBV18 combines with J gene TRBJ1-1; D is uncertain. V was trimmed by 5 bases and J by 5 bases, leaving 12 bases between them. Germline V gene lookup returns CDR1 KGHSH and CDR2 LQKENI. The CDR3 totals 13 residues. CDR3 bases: TGTGCCAGCTCAACTTCCCGGGTAACTGAAGCTTTCTTT. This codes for CASSTSRVTEAFF.

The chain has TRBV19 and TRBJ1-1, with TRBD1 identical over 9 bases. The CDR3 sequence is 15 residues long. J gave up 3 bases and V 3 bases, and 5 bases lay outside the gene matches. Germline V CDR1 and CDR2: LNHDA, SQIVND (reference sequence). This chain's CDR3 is CASSMVQGAHTEAFF. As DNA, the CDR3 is TGTGCCAGTAGTATGGTACAGGGGGCCCACACTGAAGCTTTCTTT.

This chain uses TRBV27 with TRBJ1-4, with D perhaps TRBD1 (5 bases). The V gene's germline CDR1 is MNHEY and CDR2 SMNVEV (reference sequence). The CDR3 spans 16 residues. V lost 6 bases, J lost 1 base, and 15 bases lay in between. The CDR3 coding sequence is TGTGCCAGCAGCTCGGGACTGGCCGGAACTAATGAAAAACTGTTTTTT. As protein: CASSSGLAGTNEKLFF.

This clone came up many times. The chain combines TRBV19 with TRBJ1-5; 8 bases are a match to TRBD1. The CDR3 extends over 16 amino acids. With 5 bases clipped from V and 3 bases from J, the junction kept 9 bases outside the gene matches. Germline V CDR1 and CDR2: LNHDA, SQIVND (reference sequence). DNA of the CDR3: TGTGCCAGTAGTTATAACAGGGGGGGGCCCAATCAGCCCCAGCATTTT. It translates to CASSYNRGGPNQPQHF.

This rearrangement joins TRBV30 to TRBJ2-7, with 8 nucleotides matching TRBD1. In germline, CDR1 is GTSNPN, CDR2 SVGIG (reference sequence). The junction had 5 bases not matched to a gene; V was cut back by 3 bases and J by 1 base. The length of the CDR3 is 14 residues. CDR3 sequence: CAWRLQGASYEQYF. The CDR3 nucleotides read TGTGCCTGGAGACTGCAGGGGGCATCCTACGAGCAGTACTTC.

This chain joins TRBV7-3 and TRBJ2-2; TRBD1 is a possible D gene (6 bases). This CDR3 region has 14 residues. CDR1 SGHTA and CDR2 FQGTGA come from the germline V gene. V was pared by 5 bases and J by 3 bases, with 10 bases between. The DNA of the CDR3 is TGTGCCAGCAGCGAACACAGGGACACCGGGGAGCTGTTTTTT. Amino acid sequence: CASSEHRDTGELFF.

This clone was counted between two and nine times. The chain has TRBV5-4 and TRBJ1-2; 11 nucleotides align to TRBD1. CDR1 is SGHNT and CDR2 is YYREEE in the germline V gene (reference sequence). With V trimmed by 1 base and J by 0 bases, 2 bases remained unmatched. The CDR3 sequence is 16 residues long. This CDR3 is CASSLRGQGANYGYTF. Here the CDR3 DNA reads TGTGCCAGCAGCTTGCGGGGACAGGGGGCTAACTATGGCTACACCTTC.

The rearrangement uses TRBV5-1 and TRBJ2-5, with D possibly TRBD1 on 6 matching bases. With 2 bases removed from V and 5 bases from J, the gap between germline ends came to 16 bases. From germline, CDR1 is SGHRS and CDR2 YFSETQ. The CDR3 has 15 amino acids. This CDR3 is CASSFGQPDGETQYF. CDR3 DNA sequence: TGCGCCAGCAGCTTTGGACAGCCGGATGGGGAGACCCAGTACTTC.

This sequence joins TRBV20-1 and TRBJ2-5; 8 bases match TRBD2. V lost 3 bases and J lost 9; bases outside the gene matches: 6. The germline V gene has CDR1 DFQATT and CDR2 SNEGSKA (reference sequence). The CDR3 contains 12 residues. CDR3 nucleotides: TGCAGTGCTAGTGGGACTAGTCGGGCCCAGTACTTC. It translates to CSASGTSRAQYF.

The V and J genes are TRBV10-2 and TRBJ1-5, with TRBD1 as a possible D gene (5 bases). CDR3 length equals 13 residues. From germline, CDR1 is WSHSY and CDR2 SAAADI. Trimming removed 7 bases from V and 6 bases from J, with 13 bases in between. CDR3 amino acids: CASTTGGSQPQHF. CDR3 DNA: TGCGCCAGCACCACGGGGGGGAGTCAGCCCCAGCATTTT.

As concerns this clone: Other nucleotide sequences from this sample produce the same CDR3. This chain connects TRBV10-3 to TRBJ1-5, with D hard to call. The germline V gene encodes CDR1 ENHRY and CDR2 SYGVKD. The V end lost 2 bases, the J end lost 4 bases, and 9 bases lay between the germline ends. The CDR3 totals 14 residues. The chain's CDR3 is CAISEGGGNQPQHF. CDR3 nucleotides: TGTGCCATCAGTGAGGGCGGAGGGAATCAGCCCCAGCATTTT.

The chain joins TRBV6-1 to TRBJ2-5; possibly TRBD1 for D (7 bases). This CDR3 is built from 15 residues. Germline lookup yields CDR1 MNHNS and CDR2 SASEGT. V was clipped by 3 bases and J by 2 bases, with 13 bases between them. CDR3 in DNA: TGTGCCAGCAGTGATACCCAGGGGGGTCAAGAGACCCAGTACTTC. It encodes CASSDTQGGQETQYF.

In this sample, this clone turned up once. The CDR3 bases are TGTGCCAGCAGCTCTCAACCGGGACAGGGACCCCAGAGCTCCTACGAGCAGTACTTC. This codes for CASSSQPGQGPQSSYEQYF. The chain employs TRBV5-6 and TRBJ2-7, with TRBD1 matching over 9 bases. After removal of 3 bases from V and 0 bases from J, the junction contained 16 bases not matched to a gene. The CDR3 is 19 amino acids. Germline V gives CDR1 SGHDT, CDR2 YYEEEE. Full variable domain (missing parts from reference TRBV5-6 and TRBJ2-7): DAGVTQSPTHLIKTRGQQVTLRCSPKSGHDTVSWYQQALGQGPQFIFQYYEEEERQRGNFPDRFSGHQFPNYSSELNVNALLLGDSALYLCASSSQPGQGPQSSYEQYFGPGTRLTVT.

CDR3 sequence (DNA): TGTGCCAGCAGCTTGGACAGGGCCTATGGCTACACCTTC. It specifies CASSLDRAYGYTF. The V and J genes are TRBV7-9 and TRBJ1-2; TRBD1 matches 8 bases. V was clipped by 3 bases and J by 4 bases; unmatched bases: 1. This CDR3 is built from 13 residues. Germline CDR1 SEHNR, CDR2 FQNEAQ (reference sequence).

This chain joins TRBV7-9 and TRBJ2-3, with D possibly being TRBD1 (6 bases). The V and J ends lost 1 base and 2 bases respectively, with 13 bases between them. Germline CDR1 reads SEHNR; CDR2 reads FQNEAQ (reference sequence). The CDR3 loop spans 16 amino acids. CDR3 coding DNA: TGTGCCAGCAGCTTAGGCACAGGGATTTTCACAGATACGCAGTATTTT. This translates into CASSLGTGIFTDTQYF.

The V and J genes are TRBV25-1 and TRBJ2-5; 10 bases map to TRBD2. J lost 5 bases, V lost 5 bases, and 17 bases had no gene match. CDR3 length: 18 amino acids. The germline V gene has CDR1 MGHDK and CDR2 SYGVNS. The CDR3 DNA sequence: TGTGCCAGCAGTTTGGAGGGGCTAGCGGGAGAGGGGGCGGAGACCCAGTACTTC. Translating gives CASSLEGLAGEGAETQYF.

This CDR3 is CASSFTLSATNEKLFF. CDR3 DNA: TGTGCCAGCAGCTTTACTTTGAGCGCAACTAATGAAAAACTGTTTTTT. The V gene is TRBV7-9, the J gene TRBJ1-4, with no clear D. Germline assignment: CDR1 SEHNR and CDR2 FQNEAQ (reference sequence). Trimming pared 3 bases from V and 0 bases from J, leaving 11 bases between. The CDR3 consists of 16 residues. Looking up the rest from reference TRBV7-9 and TRBJ1-4 gives the full variable domain: DTGVSQNPRHKITKRGQNVTFRCDPISEHNRLYWYRQTLGQGPEFLTYFQNEAQLEKSRLLSDRFSAERPKGSFSTLEIQRTEQGDSAMYLCASSFTLSATNEKLFFGSGTQLSVL.

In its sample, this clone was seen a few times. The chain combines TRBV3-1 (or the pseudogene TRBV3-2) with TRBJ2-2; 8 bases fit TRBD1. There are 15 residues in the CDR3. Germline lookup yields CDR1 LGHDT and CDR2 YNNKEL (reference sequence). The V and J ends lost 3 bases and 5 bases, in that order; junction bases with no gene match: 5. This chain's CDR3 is CASSQQGAGTGELFF. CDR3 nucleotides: TGTGCCAGCAGCCAGCAGGGGGCCGGGACCGGGGAGCTGTTTTTT.

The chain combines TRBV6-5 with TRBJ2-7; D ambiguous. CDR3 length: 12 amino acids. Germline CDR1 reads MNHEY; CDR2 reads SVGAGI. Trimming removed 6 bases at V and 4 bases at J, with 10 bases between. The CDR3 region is CASSQALYEQYF. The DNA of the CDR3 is TGTGCCAGCAGCCAAGCATTGTACGAGCAGTACTTC.